This T cell receptor (beta chain) was obtained from a study of blood T cell repertoires in COVID-19 (dated by TCRdb to 2018 to 2021). With regard to the full study: The collaborator samples originated in the United States, Italy and Spain and spanned the acute and convalescent phases of COVID-19. The sample metadata nearly always contained a de-identified subject ID, COVID-19 status, age in years and sex. The material from the prospective study consisted of cDNA or gDNA derived from T cells, B-cell-depleted T cells, or PBMCs. The repertoires were released in a freely available public database meant as a resource for research on the immune response to SARS-CoV-2. Where HLA class I and class II types were available, the types were taken from metadata supplied by the sample provider, not from assay-based typing. The dataset comprised deeply sampled blood TCRbeta repertoires from subjects exposed to, actively infected with, or recovered from COVID-19. Samples came from the ongoing ImmuneRACE study (first 160 participants) plus 1,254 subjects from 6 global collaborators. Results and caveats for the whole study, not just this receptor: How much clinical and demographic metadata was included differed by source and by participant, and the metadata was provided uncurated.

Cut back by 4 bases and 0 bases, the V and J ends lie 20 bases apart. CDR1 and CDR2, looked up from the germline V gene (reference sequence), are LGHDT and YNNKEL. The CDR3 holds 18 amino acids from the cysteine to the phenylalanine. Here the CDR3 DNA is all that survives: 54 bases in frame from base 1. TCRbeta CDR3 regions were amplified from genomic DNA using the immunoSEQ Assay, a bias-controlled multiplex PCR. In the original analysis: Nucleated cell counts per sample were estimated from amplification of reference gene primers within the assay. Sequence reads were collapsed and filtered to measure the absolute abundance of every unique TCRbeta CDR3 rearrangement. For each sample, productive Simpson clonality was calculated by taking the square root of Simpson's diversity index across productive rearrangements. TCRdb's version of the immuneACCESS table is confined to in-frame rearrangements and falls short of the full clone set. An unresolved V gene accounts for under half of the shortfall where checked; the remainder is of unknown origin. The D gene and trimming were derived from the DNA, and the V and J assignments and clone size from that table. For this sample the table gives 85,000 or so clones, of which nearly 95% were detected only once. The ten largest clones take up 3.5% to 5% of the sample.

Each collaborating institution followed its own protocols to collect whole blood in K2EDTA tubes. For TCRbeta analysis, collaborator samples were shipped as frozen whole blood, as isolated PBMCs, or as DNA extracted from either sample type. This clone was observed a single time. Its antigen specificity is not known. Per-base quality was not reported, and no clone a single base away is much larger than it. The receptor was derived from a human donor with active COVID-19. The donor label of this sample is uncertain. The chain employs TRBV3-1 (or the pseudogene TRBV3-2) and TRBJ2-3; tentative D gene TRBD1, with 5 bases matching. Sequencing input: peripheral blood. The nucleotides are TGTGCCAGCAGCCGGAATCAGGGCCTAACCCTAAGCACAGATACGCAGTATTTT. This is translated as CASSRNQGLTLSTDTQYF.